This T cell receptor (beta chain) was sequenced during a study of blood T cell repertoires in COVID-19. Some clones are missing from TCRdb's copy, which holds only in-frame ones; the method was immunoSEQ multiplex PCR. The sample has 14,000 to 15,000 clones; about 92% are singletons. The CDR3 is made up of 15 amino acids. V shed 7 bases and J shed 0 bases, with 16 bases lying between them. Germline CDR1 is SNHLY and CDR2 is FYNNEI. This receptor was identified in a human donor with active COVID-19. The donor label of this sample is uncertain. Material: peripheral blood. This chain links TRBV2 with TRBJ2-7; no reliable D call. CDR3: CASIGLERISYEQYF. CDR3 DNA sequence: TGTGCCAGCATTGGGCTTGAGAGAATCTCCTACGAGCAGTACTTC.